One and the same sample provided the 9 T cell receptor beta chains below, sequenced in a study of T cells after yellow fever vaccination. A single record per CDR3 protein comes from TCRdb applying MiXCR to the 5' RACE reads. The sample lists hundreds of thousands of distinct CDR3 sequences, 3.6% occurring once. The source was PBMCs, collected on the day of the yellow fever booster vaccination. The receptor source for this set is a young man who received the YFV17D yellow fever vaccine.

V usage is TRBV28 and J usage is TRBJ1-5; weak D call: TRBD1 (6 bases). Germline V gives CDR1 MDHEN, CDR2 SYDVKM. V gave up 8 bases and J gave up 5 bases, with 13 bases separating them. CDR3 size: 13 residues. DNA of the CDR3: TGTGCCAGCGCCAGGACAGACGATCAGCCCCAGCATTTT. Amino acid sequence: CASARTDDQPQHF.

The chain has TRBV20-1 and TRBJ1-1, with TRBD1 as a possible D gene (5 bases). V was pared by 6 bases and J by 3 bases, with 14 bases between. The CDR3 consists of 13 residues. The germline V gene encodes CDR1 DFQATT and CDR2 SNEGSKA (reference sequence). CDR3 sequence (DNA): TGCAGTGCCCCTGGGGGTAGGGACACTGAAGCTTTCTTT. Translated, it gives CSAPGGRDTEAFF.

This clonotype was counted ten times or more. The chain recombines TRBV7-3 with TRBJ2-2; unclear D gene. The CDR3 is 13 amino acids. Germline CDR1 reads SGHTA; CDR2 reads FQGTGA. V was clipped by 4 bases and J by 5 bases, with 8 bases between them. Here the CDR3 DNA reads TGTGCCAGCAGCTCCGGGTGGACCGGGGAGCTGTTTTTT. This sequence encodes CASSSGWTGELFF.

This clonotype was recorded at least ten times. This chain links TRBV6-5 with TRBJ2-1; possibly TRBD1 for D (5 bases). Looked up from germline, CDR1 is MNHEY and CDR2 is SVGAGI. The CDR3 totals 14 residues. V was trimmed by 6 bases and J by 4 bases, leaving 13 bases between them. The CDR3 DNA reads TGTGCCAGCAGCCGCCTTGACAGATACAATGAGCAGTTCTTC. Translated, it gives CASSRLDRYNEQFF.

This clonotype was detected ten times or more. CDR3 nucleotide sequence: TGTGCCATCAGTGGGGGGGATACGGGATTTCGGCCCCAGCATTTT. Its translation is CAISGGDTGFRPQHF. The chain carries TRBV10-3 and TRBJ1-5, with D possibly matching TRBD1 (5 bases). The ends were cut back, 4 bases at V and 9 bases at J, with 19 bases in the middle. CDR3 size: 15 residues. Germline V CDR1 and CDR2: ENHRY, SYGVKD.

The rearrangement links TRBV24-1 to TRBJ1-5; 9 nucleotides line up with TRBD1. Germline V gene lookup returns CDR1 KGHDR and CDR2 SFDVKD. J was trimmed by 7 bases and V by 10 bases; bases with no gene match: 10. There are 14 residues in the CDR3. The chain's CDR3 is CATEPGTGHQPQHF. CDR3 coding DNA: TGTGCCACGGAACCCGGGACAGGGCACCAGCCCCAGCATTTT.

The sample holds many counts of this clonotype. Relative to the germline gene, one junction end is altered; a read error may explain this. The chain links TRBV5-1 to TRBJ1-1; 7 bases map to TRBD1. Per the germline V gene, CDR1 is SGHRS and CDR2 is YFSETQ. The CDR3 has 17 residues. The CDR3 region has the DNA TGCGCCAGCAGCTTGGAACCCGGGACAGCCCTGAAGACTGAAGCTTTCTTT. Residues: CASSLEPGTALKTEAFF.

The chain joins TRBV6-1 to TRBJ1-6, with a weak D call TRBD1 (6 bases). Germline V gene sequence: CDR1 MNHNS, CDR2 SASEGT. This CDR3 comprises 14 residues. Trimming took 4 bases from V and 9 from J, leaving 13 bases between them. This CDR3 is CASSAQGNGSPLHF. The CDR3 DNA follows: TGTGCCAGCAGTGCCCAGGGGAATGGTTCACCCCTCCACTTT.

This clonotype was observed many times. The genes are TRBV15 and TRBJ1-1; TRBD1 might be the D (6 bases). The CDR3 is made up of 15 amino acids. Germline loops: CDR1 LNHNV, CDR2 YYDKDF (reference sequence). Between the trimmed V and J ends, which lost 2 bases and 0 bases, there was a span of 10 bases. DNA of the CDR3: TGTGCCACCAGCAGACGCGGACAGTTGAACACTGAAGCTTTCTTT. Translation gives CATSRRGQLNTEAFF.